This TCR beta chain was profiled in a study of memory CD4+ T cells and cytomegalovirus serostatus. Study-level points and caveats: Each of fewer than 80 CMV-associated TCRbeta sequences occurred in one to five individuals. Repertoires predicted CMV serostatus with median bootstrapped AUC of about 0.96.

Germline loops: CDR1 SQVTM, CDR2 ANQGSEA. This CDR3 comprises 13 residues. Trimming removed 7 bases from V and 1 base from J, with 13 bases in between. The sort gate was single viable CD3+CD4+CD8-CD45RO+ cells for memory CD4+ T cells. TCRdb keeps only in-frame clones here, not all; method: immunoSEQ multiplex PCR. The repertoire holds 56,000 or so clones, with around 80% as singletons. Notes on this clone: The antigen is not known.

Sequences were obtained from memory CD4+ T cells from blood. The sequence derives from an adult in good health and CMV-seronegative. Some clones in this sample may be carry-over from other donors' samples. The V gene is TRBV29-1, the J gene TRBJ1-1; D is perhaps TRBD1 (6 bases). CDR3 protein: CSGLRGRNTEAFF. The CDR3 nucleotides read TGCAGCGGTTTACGGGGGCGGAACACTGAAGCTTTCTTT.